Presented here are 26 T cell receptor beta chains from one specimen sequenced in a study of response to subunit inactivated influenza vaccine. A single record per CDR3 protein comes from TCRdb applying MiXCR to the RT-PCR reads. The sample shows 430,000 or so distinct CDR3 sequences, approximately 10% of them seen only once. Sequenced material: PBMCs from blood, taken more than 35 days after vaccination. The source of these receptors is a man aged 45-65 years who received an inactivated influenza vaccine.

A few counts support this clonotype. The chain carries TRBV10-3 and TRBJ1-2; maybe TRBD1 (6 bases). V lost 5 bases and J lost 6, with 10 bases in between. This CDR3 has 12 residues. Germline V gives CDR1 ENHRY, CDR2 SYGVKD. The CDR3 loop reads CAISRAGDGYTF. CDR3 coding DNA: TGTGCCATCAGTCGGGCAGGGGATGGCTACACCTTC.

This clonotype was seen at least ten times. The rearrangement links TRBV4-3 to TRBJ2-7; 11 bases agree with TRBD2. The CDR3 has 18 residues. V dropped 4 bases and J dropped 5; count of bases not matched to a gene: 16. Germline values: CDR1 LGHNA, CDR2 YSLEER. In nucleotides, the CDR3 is TGCGCCAGCAGCCCCGAATTAGCGGGAGGGCCTTCTGTCAACGAGCAGTACTTC. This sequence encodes CASSPELAGGPSVNEQYF.

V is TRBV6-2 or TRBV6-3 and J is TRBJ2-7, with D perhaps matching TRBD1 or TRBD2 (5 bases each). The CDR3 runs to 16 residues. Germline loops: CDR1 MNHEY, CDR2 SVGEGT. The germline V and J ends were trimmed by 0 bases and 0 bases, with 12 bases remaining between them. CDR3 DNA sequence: TGTGCCAGCAGTTACTCGAGGGGTTGGAGCTCCTACGAGCAGTACTTC. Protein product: CASSYSRGWSSYEQYF.

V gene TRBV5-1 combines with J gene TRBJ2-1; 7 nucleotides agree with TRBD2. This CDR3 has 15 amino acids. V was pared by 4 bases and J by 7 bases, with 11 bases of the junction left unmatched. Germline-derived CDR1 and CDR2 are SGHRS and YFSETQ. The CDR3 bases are TGCGCCAGCAGCCCCTTTGCGGGAGTCGCAAATGAGCAGTTCTTC. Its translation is CASSPFAGVANEQFF.

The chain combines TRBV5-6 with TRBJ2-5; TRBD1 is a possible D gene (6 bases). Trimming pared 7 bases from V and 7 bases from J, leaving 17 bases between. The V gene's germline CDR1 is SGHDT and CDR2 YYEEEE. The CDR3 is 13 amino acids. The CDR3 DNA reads TGTGCCAGCGCTCAGGGGTTGCAGGGGACCCAGTACTTC. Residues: CASAQGLQGTQYF.

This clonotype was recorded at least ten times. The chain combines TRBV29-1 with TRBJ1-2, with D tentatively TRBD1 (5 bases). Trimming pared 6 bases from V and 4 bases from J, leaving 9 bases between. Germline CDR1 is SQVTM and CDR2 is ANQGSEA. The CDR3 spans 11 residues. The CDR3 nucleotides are TGCAGCGTCGCCAGGGTCTATGGCTACACCTTC. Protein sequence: CSVARVYGYTF.

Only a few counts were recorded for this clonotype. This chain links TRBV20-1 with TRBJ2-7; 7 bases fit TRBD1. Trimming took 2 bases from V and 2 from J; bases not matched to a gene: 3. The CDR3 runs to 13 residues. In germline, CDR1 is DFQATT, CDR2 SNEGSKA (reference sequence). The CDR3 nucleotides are TGCAGTGCTAGACAGGGACAGACCTACGAGCAGTACTTC. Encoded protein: CSARQGQTYEQYF.

The CDR3 protein is CASSFPVTGFSYNEQFF. For the CDR3, the DNA is TGTGCCAGCAGCTTCCCTGTGACAGGGTTTTCCTACAATGAGCAGTTCTTC. The chain joins TRBV7-9 to TRBJ2-1, with 7 bases that match TRBD1. From germline, CDR1 is SEHNR and CDR2 FQNEAQ (reference sequence). The V and J ends lost 3 bases and 1 base, in that order; junction bases with no gene match: 9. This CDR3 is built from 17 residues.

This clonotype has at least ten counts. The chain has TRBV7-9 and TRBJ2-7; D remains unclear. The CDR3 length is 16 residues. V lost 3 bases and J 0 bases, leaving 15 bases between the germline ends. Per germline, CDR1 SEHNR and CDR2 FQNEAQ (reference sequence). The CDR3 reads CASSFSGHLSSYEQYF. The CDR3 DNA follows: TGTGCCAGCAGCTTTTCTGGTCACCTCAGCTCCTACGAGCAGTACTTC. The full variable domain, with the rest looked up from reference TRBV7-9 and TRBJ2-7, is DTGVSQNPRHKITKRGQNVTFRCDPISEHNRLYWYRQTLGQGPEFLTYFQNEAQLEKSRLLSDRFSAERPKGSFSTLEIQRTEQGDSAMYLCASSFSGHLSSYEQYFGPGTRLTVT.

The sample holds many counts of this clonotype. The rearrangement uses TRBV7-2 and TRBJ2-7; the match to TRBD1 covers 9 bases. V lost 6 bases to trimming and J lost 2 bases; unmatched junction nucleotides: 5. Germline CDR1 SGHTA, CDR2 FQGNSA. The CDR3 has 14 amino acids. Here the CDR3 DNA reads TGTGCCAGCAGTTTTGACAGGGGGGCCTACGAGCAGTACTTC. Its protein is CASSFDRGAYEQYF.

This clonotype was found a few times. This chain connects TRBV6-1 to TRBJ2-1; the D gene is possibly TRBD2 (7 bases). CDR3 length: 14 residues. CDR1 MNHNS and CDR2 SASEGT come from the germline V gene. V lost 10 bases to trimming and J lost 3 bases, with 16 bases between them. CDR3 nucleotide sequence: TGTGCCACCGCCGGGGGGCGAAACTACAATGAGCAGTTCTTC. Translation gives CATAGGRNYNEQFF.

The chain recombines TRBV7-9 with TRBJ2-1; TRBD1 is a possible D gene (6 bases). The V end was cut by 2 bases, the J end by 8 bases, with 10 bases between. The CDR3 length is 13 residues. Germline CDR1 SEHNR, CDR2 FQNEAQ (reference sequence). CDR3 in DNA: TGTGCCAGCAGCTTATATGCAGGGGATGAGCAGTTCTTC. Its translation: CASSLYAGDEQFF.

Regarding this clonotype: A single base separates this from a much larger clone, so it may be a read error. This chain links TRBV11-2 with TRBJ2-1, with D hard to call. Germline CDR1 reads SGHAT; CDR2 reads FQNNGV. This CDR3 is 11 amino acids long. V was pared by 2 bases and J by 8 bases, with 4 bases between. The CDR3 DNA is TGTGCCAGCAGCTTATGGTATGAGCAGTTCTTC. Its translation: CASSLWYEQFF.

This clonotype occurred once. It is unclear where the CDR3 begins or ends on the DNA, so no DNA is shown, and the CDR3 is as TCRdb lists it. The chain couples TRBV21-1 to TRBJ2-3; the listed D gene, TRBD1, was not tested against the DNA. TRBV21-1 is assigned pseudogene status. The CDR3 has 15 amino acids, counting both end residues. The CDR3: CASSWGTGITDTQYF.

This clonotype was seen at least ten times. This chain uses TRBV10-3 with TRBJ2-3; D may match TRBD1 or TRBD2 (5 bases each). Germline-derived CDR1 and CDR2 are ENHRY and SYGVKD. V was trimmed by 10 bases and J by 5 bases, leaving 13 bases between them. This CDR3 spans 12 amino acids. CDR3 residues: CATGTQGDTQYF. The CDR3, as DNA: TGTGCCACAGGGACCCAGGGAGATACGCAGTATTTT.

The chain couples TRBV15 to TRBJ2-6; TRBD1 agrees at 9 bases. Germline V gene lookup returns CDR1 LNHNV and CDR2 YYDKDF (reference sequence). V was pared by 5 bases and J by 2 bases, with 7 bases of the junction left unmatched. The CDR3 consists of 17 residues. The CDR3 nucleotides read TGTGCCACCAGCCCCGGGACAGGGCTTCCTGGGGCCAACGTCCTGACTTTC. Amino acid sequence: CATSPGTGLPGANVLTF.

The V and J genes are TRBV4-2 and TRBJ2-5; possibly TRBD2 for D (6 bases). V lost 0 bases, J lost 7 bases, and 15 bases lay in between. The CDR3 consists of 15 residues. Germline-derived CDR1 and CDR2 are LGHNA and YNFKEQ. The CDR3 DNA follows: TGTGCCAGCAGCCAAGATAGGGGCGGGGTCGGGACCCAGTACTTC. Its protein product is CASSQDRGGVGTQYF.

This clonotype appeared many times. CDR3 sequence: CASSLVGTGSYNEQFF. The CDR3 region has the DNA TGTGCCAGCAGCTTAGTCGGGACAGGCTCCTACAATGAGCAGTTCTTC. This chain links TRBV11-2 with TRBJ2-1; 8 bases agree with TRBD1. Germline loops: CDR1 SGHAT, CDR2 FQNNGV. This CDR3 is 16 amino acids long. The trim removed 1 base at V and 0 bases at J, leaving 2 bases unmatched. The full variable domain, rest sourced from reference TRBV11-2 and TRBJ2-1, is EAGVAQSPRYKIIEKRQSVAFWCNPISGHATLYWYQQILGQGPKLLIQFQNNGVVDDSQLPKDRFSAERLKGVDSTLKIQPAKLEDSAVYLCASSLVGTGSYNEQFFGPGTRLTVL.

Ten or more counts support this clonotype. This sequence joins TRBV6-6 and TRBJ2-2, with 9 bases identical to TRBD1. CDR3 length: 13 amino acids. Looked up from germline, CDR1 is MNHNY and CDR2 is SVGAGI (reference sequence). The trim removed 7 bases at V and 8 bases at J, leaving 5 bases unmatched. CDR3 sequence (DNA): TGTGCCAGCACGGGACAGGGTTCAGGGGAGCTGTTTTTT. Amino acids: CASTGQGSGELFF.

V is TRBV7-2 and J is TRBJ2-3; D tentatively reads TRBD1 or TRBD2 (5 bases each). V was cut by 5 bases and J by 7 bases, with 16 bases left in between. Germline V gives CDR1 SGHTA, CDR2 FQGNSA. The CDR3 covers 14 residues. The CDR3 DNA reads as TGTGCCAGCAGCCACCGTTCGGGGCCACATACGCAGTATTTT. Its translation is CASSHRSGPHTQYF.

The DNA for the CDR3 is TGCAGCGTTGAAGTTCGAGGGACAGGGGGCGACGAGCAGTACTTC. Its translation: CSVEVRGTGGDEQYF. The V call is TRBV29-1, the J call TRBJ2-7; 12 bases align to TRBD1. Germline CDR1 and CDR2: SQVTM and ANQGSEA. Germline trimming cut 1 base from V and 5 bases from J; bases unmatched to any gene: 6. The CDR3 loop spans 15 amino acids.

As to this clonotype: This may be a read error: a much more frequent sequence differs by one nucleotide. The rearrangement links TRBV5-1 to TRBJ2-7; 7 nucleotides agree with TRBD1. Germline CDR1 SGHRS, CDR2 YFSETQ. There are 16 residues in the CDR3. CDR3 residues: CSSSLEPGTASYEQYF. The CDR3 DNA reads TGCTCCAGCAGCTTGGAACCGGGGACAGCCTCCTACGAGCAGTACTTC.

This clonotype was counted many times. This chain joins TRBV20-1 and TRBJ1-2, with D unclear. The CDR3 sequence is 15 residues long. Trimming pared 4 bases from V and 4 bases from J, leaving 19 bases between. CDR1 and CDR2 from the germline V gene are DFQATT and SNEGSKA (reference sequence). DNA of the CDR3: TGCAGTGCTAAAGCGTTGAGTCGGACGGCCTATGGCTACACCTTC. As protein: CSAKALSRTAYGYTF.

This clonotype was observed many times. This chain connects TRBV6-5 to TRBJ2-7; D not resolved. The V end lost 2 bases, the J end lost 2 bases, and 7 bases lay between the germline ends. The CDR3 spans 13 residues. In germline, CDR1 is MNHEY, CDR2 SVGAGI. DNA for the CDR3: TGTGCCAGCAGTTACGGCAGAACCTACGAGCAGTACTTC. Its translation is CASSYGRTYEQYF.

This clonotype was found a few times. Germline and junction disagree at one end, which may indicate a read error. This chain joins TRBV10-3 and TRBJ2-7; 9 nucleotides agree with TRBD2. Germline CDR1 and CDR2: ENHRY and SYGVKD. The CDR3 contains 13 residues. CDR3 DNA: TGTGCCACCAGTAGCGGGAGTCCTTACGAGCAGTACTTC. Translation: CATSSGSPYEQYF.

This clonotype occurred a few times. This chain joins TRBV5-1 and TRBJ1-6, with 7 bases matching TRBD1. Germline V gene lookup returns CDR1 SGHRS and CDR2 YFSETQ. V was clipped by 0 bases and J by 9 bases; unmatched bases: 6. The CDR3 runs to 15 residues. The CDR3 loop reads CASSLESQGFSPLHF. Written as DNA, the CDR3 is TGCGCCAGCAGCTTGGAGTCACAGGGGTTTTCACCCCTCCACTTT.